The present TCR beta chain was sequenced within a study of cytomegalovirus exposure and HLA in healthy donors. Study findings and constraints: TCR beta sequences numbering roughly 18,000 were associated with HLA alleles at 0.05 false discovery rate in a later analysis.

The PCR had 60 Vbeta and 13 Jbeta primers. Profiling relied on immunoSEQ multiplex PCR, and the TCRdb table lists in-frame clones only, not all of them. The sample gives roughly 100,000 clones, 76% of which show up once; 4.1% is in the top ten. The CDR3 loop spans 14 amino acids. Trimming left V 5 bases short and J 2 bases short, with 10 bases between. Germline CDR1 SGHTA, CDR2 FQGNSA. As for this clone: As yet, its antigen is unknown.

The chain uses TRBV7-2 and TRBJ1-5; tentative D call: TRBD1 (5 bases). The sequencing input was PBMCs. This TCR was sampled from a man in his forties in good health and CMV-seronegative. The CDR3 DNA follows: TGTGCCAGCAGCGCCCAGGGCGGCAATCAGCCCCAGCATTTT. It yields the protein CASSAQGGNQPQHF.